This T cell receptor (beta chain) emerged from a study of blood T cell repertoires in COVID-19. Study details: The analysed material was cDNA or gDNA that came from T cells, B-cell-depleted T cells, or PBMCs.

The J segment lost 4 bases and the V segment lost 0 bases, leaving 8 bases of the junction unmatched. Germline V gene sequence: CDR1 SGHRS, CDR2 YFSETQ. The CDR3 runs 17 residues. This clone was seen just once. Original processing notes: By means of reference gene primer amplification, nucleated cell counts were estimated. Measured with immunoSEQ multiplex PCR; TCRdb has only the in-frame clones, and not every one. That table is the source of V, J and clone size, and D and trimming were worked out from the DNA. The table shows some 130,000 clones, with 70% to 85% occurring only once. This chain uses TRBV5-1 with TRBJ2-3; 10 bases match TRBD2. The TCR sequence derives from a man aged 60 to 75 who had recovered from COVID-19. The material sequenced was peripheral blood. CDR3 amino acids: CASSLVASGSPADTQYF. CDR3 bases: TGCGCCAGCAGCTTGGTGGCTAGCGGGAGCCCAGCAGATACGCAGTATTTT.